One sample yielded the 12 T cell receptor beta chains listed below, sequenced in a study of T cells in Graves' hyperthyroidism and ophthalmopathy. RNA transcripts served as the template for amplifying TCR beta CDR3 regions. Researchers ran a first-round RT-PCR on the TCR CDR3 using the HTBI primer set. TCRdb used MiXCR to reprocess the multiplex PCR reads, holding one entry per CDR3 protein. The table lists 300,000 to 450,000 distinct CDR3 sequences, less than 15% of them singletons, with 9.2% in the top ten. The specimen sequenced was blood. The source is a woman aged 18 to 35 with Graves' hyperthyroidism.

This clonotype was seen ten or more times. This sequence joins TRBV11-2 and TRBJ2-3; 9 bases align to TRBD2. The CDR3 is 15 amino acids. J gave up 6 bases and V 5 bases, and 9 bases lay outside the gene matches. Germline V lookup: CDR1 SGHAT, CDR2 FQNNGV. CDR3: CASSTIVAGADTQYF. In nucleotides, the CDR3 is TGTGCCAGCAGCACAATTGTAGCGGGGGCGGATACGCAGTATTTT.

The count of this clonotype is one. The chain couples TRBV11-2 to TRBJ2-1; 14 bases agree with TRBD2. V gave up 5 bases and J gave up 8 bases; unmatched junction bases: 8. The CDR3 consists of 16 residues. Germline V CDR1 and CDR2: SGHAT, FQNNGV. The CDR3 coding sequence is TGTGCCAGCAGCCGCGGGGGACTAGCGGGAGTTCATGAGCAGTTCTTC. Its protein product is CASSRGGLAGVHEQFF.

In the case of this clonotype: This may be a read error, as it is one base from a much larger clone. J is TRBJ1-2 and V is TRBV5-1; the D is unclear. Trimming cost V 0 bases and J 3 bases, with 12 bases left between them. In germline, CDR1 is SGHRS, CDR2 YFSETQ. This CDR3 region has 15 residues. The CDR3 sequence is CASSLGRVTDYGYTF. Written as DNA, the CDR3 is TGCGCCAGCAGCTTGGGCCGGGTTACGGACTATGGCTACACCTTC.

In its sample, this clonotype was seen many times. The chain couples TRBV12-5 to TRBJ2-2; D might be TRBD1 or TRBD2, each matching 5 bases. The germline V gene has CDR1 LGHNT and CDR2 FRNRAP. The CDR3 runs to 16 residues. The germline V and J ends were trimmed by 0 bases and 5 bases, with 13 bases remaining between them. The CDR3 here is CASGLVVGTDTGELFF. The CDR3 DNA reads as TGTGCTAGTGGTTTGGTAGTCGGGACGGATACCGGGGAGCTGTTTTTT.

This clonotype occurred many times. The genes are TRBV3-1 and TRBJ1-1; no clear D. The CDR3 is 14 residues long. Germline CDR1 is LGHDT and CDR2 is YNNKEL (reference sequence). The V gene lost 2 bases and the J gene lost 3 bases, with 10 bases spanning the gap. The CDR3 spells CASSQNGGDTEAFF. The CDR3 nucleotides read TGTGCCAGCAGCCAAAACGGTGGGGACACTGAAGCTTTCTTT. Full variable domain (missing parts from reference TRBV3-1 and TRBJ1-1): DTAVSQTPKYLVTQMGNDKSIKCEQNLGHDTMYWYKQDSKKFLKIMFSYNNKELIINETVPNRFSPKSPDKAHLNLHINSLELGDSAVYFCASSQNGGDTEAFFGQGTRLTVV.

The CDR3 spells CASSIAGNYGYTF. The CDR3 DNA follows: TGTGCCAGTAGTATCGCAGGGAACTATGGCTACACCTTC. J is TRBJ1-2 and V is TRBV19, with D possibly matching TRBD1 (5 bases). CDR3 size: 13 residues. Looked up from germline, CDR1 is LNHDA and CDR2 is SQIVND (reference sequence). V was trimmed by 3 bases and J by 2 bases, leaving 7 bases between them.

There are a few counts of this clonotype. This chain uses TRBV9 with TRBJ1-4, with D possibly TRBD1 on 5 matching bases. The CDR3 has 18 residues. Germline values: CDR1 SGDLS, CDR2 YYNGEE. Trimming pared 1 base from V and 5 bases from J, leaving 21 bases between. CDR3 region: CASSVWGCGGSPNEKLFF. The DNA for the CDR3 is TGTGCCAGCAGCGTATGGGGATGCGGGGGGTCTCCCAATGAAAAACTGTTTTTT.

This clonotype was seen many times. The CDR3 loop is CASSRTGGNSPLHF. The DNA of the CDR3 is TGTGCCAGCAGCCGGACAGGGGGAAATTCACCCCTCCACTTT. The V call is TRBV3-1, the J call TRBJ1-6; the match to TRBD1 covers 10 bases. The CDR3 is 14 amino acids. V shed 4 bases, J shed 7 bases, and the junction held 1 base outside the gene matches. Germline V gene data show CDR1 as LGHDT and CDR2 as YNNKEL (reference sequence).

The chain uses TRBV7-8 and TRBJ2-7; D is perhaps TRBD2 (6 bases). CDR3 size: 13 residues. Trimming removed 0 bases at V and 4 bases at J, with 7 bases between. From germline, CDR1 is SGHVS and CDR2 FQNEAQ. CDR3 DNA sequence: TGTGCCAGCAGCTTAGCGCGGGGTTACGAGCAGTACTTC. As protein: CASSLARGYEQYF.

Only a few counts were recorded for this clonotype. This chain uses TRBV4-3 with TRBJ2-7; weak D call: TRBD2 (6 bases). Germline lookup yields CDR1 LGHNA and CDR2 YSLEER. This CDR3 is 17 amino acids long. V lost 3 bases and J lost 1, with 19 bases in between. The CDR3 loop is CASSQGSSGTGSYEQYF. As DNA, the CDR3 is TGCGCCAGCAGCCAGGGTAGCTCCGGGACTGGGTCCTACGAGCAGTACTTC.

There are a few counts of this clonotype. The V call is TRBV14, the J call TRBJ1-5; D might be TRBD1 (5 bases). The CDR3 has 17 amino acids. Germline V CDR1 and CDR2: SGHDN, FVKESK. V was clipped by 0 bases and J by 2 bases, with 14 bases between them. The CDR3 here is CASSQDPLRGRNQPQHF. The CDR3 DNA is TGTGCCAGCAGCCAAGACCCCCTTAGGGGTCGCAATCAGCCCCAGCATTTT.

Many counts were recorded for this clonotype. The chain employs TRBV24-1 and TRBJ2-3; 8 bases line up with TRBD2. The CDR3 totals 16 residues. V was pared by 5 bases and J by 5 bases, with 11 bases of the junction left unmatched. Germline V gene data show CDR1 as KGHDR and CDR2 as SFDVKD. The CDR3 protein is CATSASGSYHIDTQYF. CDR3 sequence (DNA): TGTGCCACCAGTGCCAGCGGGAGCTATCATATAGATACGCAGTATTTT.